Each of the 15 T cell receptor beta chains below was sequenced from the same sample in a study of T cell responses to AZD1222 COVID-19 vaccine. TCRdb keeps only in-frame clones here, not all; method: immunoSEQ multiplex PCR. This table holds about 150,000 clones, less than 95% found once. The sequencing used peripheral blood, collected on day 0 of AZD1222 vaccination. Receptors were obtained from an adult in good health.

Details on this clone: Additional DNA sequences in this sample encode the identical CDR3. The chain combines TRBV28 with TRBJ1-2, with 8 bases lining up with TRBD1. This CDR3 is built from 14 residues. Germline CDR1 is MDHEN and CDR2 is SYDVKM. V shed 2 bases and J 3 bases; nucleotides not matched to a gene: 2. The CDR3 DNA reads TGTGCCAGCAGTTTACCAGGGGGCTACTATGGCTACACCTTC. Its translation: CASSLPGGYYGYTF.

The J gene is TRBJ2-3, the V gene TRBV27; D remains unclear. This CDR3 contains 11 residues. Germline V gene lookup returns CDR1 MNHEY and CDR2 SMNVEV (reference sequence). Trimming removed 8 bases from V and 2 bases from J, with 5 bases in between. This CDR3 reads CASLDTDTQYF. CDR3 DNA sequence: TGTGCCAGCCTAGACACAGATACGCAGTATTTT.

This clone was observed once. This CDR3 reads CASSLYGTGSEKLFF. In DNA form, the CDR3 reads TGTGCCAGCAGCTTGTATGGGACAGGGAGTGAAAAACTGTTTTTT. The chain is built from TRBV5-4 and TRBJ1-4; TRBD1 aligns across 9 bases. The CDR3 length is 15 residues. Germline assignment: CDR1 SGHNT and CDR2 YYREEE (reference sequence). The V segment lost 1 base and the J segment 7 bases; nucleotides outside the gene matches: 5.

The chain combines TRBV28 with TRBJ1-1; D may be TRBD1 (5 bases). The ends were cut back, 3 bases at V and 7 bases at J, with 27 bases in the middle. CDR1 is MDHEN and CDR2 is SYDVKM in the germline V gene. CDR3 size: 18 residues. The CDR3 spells CASSLGSKTFLRASEAFF. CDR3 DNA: TGTGCCAGCAGTTTGGGTTCCAAGACTTTCCTCAGGGCTAGTGAAGCTTTCTTT.

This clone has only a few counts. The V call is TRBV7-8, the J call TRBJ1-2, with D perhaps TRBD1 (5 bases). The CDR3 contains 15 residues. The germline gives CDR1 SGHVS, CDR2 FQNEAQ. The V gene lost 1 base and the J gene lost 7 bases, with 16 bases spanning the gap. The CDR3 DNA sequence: TGTGCCAGCAGCTTAGTCGGGGACCTTAGGAGTGGCTACACCTTC. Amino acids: CASSLVGDLRSGYTF.

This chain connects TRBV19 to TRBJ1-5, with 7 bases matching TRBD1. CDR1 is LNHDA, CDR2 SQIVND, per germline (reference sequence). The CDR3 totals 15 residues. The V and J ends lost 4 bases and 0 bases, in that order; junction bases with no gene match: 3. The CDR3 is CASSRQGYSNQPQHF. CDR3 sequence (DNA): TGTGCCAGTAGTAGACAGGGTTATAGCAATCAGCCCCAGCATTTT.

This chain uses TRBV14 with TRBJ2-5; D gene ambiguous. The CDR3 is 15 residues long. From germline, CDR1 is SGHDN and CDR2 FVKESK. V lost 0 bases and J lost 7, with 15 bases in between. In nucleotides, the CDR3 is TGTGCCAGCAGCCAAGATGTCGGTATTTCAGGGACCCAGTACTTC. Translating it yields CASSQDVGISGTQYF.

CDR3 sequence: CASSQRLQGWNYGYTF. CDR3 nucleotide sequence: TGCGCCAGCAGCCAGAGACTCCAGGGTTGGAACTATGGCTACACCTTC. The chain has TRBV4-3 and TRBJ1-2; D possibly corresponds to TRBD1 (5 bases). Trimming stripped 3 bases from V and 2 bases from J, with 16 bases between. Germline values: CDR1 LGHNA, CDR2 YSLEER. The CDR3 has 16 amino acids.

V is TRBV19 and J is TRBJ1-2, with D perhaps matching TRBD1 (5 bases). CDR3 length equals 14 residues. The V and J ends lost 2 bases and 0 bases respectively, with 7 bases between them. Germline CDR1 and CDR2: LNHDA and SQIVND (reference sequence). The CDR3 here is CASSIRGTNYGYTF. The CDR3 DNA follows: TGTGCCAGTAGTATAAGGGGAACTAACTATGGCTACACCTTC.

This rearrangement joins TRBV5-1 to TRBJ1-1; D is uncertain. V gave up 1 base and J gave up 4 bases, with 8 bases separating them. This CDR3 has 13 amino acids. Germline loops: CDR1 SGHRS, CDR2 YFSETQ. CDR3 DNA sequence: TGCGCCAGCAGCTTGTTTTACAGCACTGAAGCTTTCTTT. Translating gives CASSLFYSTEAFF.

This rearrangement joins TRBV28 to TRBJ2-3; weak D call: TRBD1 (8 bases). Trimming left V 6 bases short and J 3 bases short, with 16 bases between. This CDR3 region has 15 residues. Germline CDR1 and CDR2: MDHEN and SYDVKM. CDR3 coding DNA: TGTGCCAGCAGCGGACAGGGCGGGGGAACAGATACGCAGTATTTT. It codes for CASSGQGGGTDTQYF.

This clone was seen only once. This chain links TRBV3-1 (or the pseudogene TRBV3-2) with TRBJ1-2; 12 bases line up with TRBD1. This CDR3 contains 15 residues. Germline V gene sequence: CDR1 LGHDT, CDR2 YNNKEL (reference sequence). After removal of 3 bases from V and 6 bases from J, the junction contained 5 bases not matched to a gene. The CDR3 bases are TGTGCCAGCAGCCAGTGGGACAGGGGGCCTGATGGCTACACCTTC. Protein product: CASSQWDRGPDGYTF.

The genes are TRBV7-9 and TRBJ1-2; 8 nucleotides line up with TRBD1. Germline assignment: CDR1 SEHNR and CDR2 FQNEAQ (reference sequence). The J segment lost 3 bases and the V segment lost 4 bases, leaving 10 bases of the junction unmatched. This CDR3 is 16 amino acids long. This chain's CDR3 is CASSSNLQGEHYGYTF. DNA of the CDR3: TGTGCCAGCAGCTCCAACCTACAGGGGGAACACTATGGCTACACCTTC.

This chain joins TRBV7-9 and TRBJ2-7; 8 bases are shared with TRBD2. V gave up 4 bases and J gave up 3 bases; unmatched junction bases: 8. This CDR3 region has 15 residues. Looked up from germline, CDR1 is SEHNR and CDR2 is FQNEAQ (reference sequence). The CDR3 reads CASSSGRAKGYEQYF. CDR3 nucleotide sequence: TGTGCCAGCAGCTCCGGGAGGGCTAAAGGCTACGAGCAGTACTTC.

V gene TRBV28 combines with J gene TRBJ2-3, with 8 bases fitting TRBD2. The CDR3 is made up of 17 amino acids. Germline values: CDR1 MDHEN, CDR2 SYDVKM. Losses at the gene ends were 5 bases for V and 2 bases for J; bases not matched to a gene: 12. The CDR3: CASSPGVAGINTDTQYF. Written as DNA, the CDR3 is TGTGCCAGCAGTCCTGGGGTAGCGGGGATCAACACAGATACGCAGTATTTT. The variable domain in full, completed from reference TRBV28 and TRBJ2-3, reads DVKVTQSSRYLVKRTGEKVFLECVQDMDHENMFWYRQDPGLGLRLIYFSYDVKMKEKGDIPEGYSVSREKKERFSLILESASTNQTSMYLCASSPGVAGINTDTQYFGPGTRLTVL.